A selection of T cell receptor beta chains follows, all from one sample in a study of blood T cell repertoires in COVID-19. TCRdb keeps only in-frame clones here, not all; method: immunoSEQ multiplex PCR. This table holds 210,000 or so clones, approximately 90% found once. Sequencing was performed on peripheral blood. Source of these receptors: a man under 40 with COVID-19, enrolled during active disease. Both conserved end residues are part of each CDR3. D genes are given only for firm matches. Size is stated for part of the rows, as once, few or many counts, or as a class when the clone is expanded.

>.|TRBV7-8|TRBD1|TRBJ2-2|17
TGTGCCAGCAGCTTATCGGTACAGGGGGCGCAGGGCGGGGAGCTGTTTTTT
CASSLSVQGAQGGELFF
>.|TRBV7-9|.|TRBJ1-3|17
TGTGCCAGCAGGGCCAATCTTAGGGGGACCTCTGGAAACACCATATATTTT
CASRANLRGTSGNTIYF
>.|TRBV18|TRBD2|TRBJ2-7|14
TGTGCCAGCTCACCAACTAGCGGGGGTTACGAGCAGTACTTC
CASSPTSGGYEQYF
>.|TRBV7-6|.|TRBJ1-5|17
TGTGCCAGCAGCTTGCTTGGGGGCTTCACTTCTAATCAGCCCCAGCATTTT
CASSLLGGFTSNQPQHF
>few|TRBV9|TRBD1|TRBJ1-2|15
TGTGCCAGCAGTCTCCTAGGGACAGCTAACTATGGCTACACCTTC
CASSLLGTANYGYTF
>.|TRBV5-1|.|TRBJ1-5|16
TGCGCCAGCAGCTTATTAGGACAGTTTAGCAATCAGCCCCAGCATTTT
CASSLLGQFSNQPQHF
>.|TRBV30|.|TRBJ1-3|15
TGTGCCTGGACCCGGTGGCACAGCTCTGGAAACACCATATATTTT
CAWTRWHSSGNTIYF
>.|TRBV6-2/TRBV6-3|.|TRBJ1-2|17
TGTGCCAGCAACCCTTTAGGGGTTGCGTGGAAGAAGGGCGGCTACACCTTC
CASNPLGVAWKKGGYTF
>.|TRBV24-1|.|TRBJ1-2|13
TGTGCCACCAGTGATTCAGGGGTTTATGGCTACACCTTC
CATSDSGVYGYTF
>.|TRBV5-1|.|TRBJ1-2|15
TGCGCCAGCAGCTTGGAGGCAGGGACTACCTATGGCTACACCTTC
CASSLEAGTTYGYTF
>.|TRBV5-5|TRBD2|TRBJ2-1|18
TGTGCCAGCAGCTCCTCCTCCTTAGCGGGAGGGCTCTACAATGAGCAGTTCTTC
CASSSSSLAGGLYNEQFF
>once|TRBV21-1|.|TRBJ1-6|18
TGTGCCAGCAGCAAGGTCGGGGACAGGGGCGTAATTTTTTCACCCCTCCACTTT
CASSKVGDRGVIFSPLHF
>.|TRBV5-1|.|TRBJ2-5|17
TGCGCCAGCAGCTTGGTACCATCCCGTCTCCAGGGCGAGACCCAGTACTTC
CASSLVPSRLQGETQYF
>.|TRBV6-1|.|TRBJ1-2|17
TGTGCCAGCAGTGAAGGTTCCGCAGGGACTCTTATCTATGGCTACACCTTC
CASSEGSAGTLIYGYTF
>once|TRBV5-1|TRBD1|TRBJ2-3|18
TGCGCCAGCAGCTTGGCGGGACAGAGTATTTCTAGCACAGATACGCAGTATTTT
CASSLAGQSISSTDTQYF
>once|TRBV4-3|.|TRBJ2-1|15
TGCGCCAGCAGCCAAAGCGCAGGGGACTACAATGAGCAGTTCTTC
CASSQSAGDYNEQFF
>.|TRBV7-2|.|TRBJ1-6|15
TGTGCCAGCAGCTTAGGCGGGATTGGAATTTCACCCCTCCACTTT
CASSLGGIGISPLHF
>.|TRBV18|.|TRBJ2-3|13
TGTGCCAGCTCACCCCGCGGCACAGATACGCAGTATTTT
CASSPRGTDTQYF
>.|TRBV7-3|TRBD1|TRBJ1-6|15
TGTGCCAGCAGTCTCTCGACAGGGCGGGATTCACCCCTCCACTTT
CASSLSTGRDSPLHF
>.|TRBV25-1|.|TRBJ2-6|17
TGTGCCAGCAGTGAATCGGGGGGCAGAGTTGGGGCCAACGTCCTGACTTTC
CASSESGGRVGANVLTF
>.|TRBV7-2|.|TRBJ2-7|15
TGTGCCAGCAGCTTAGGGCGAGCTAGCACCTACGAGCAGTACTTC
CASSLGRASTYEQYF
>.|TRBV14|.|TRBJ2-7|13
TGTGCCAGCAGTAGAGGCGGCTCCTACGAGCAGTACTTC
CASSRGGSYEQYF
>.|TRBV5-4|TRBD1|TRBJ1-2|15
TGTGCCAGCAGCTCCGTCTACAGGGGCGACGATGGCTACACCTTC
CASSSVYRGDDGYTF
>.|TRBV7-8|TRBD1|TRBJ2-7|14
TGTGCCAGCAGCCCCAGACAGGGTTCCCACGAGCAGTACTTC
CASSPRQGSHEQYF
>.|TRBV19|TRBD1|TRBJ1-2|15
TGTGCCAGTAGTCCGGGGACAGGGAGGACATCTGGCTACACCTTC
CASSPGTGRTSGYTF
>.|TRBV28|TRBD2|TRBJ2-7|14
TGTGCCAGCACCAGCGAACTAGCGGGCTACGAGCAGTACTTC
CASTSELAGYEQYF
>.|TRBV6-1|.|TRBJ2-1|15
TGTGCCAGCAGTGAAACTAGTTACCCTATTAATGAGCAGTTCTTC
CASSETSYPINEQFF
>.|TRBV11-3|.|TRBJ2-7|12
TGTGCCAGCAGCTTAAGGAGGGGCGAGCAGTACTTC
CASSLRRGEQYF
>.|TRBV5-6|TRBD2|TRBJ2-7|17
TGTGCCAGCAGCCCGACCGGGCGGGGGAATCCTAGCTACGAGCAGTACTTC
CASSPTGRGNPSYEQYF
>.|TRBV28|TRBD2|TRBJ2-3|16
TGTGCCAGCACTGCACCTAGCGGGAGCGGTATAGATACGCAGTATTTT
CASTAPSGSGIDTQYF
>.|TRBV19|TRBD2|TRBJ2-2|16
TGTGCCAGTAACCCTAGCGGGGGGGCTGTCACCGGGGAGCTGTTTTTT
CASNPSGGAVTGELFF
>once|TRBV27|.|TRBJ1-2|14
TGTGCCAGCAGTCTCCGAGGGCCGGGCTATGGCTACACCTTC
CASSLRGPGYGYTF
>.|TRBV6-5|.|TRBJ1-1|15
TGTGCCAGCAGGCTAACTTCGGACATCTACACTGAAGCTTTCTTT
CASRLTSDIYTEAFF
>.|TRBV24-1|.|TRBJ1-5|14
TGTGCCACCAGTGATTTCAGGGCAGATCAGCCCCAGCATTTT
CATSDFRADQPQHF
>once|TRBV5-1|.|TRBJ2-1|16
TGCGCCAGCAGCTTTGGACAGACTCTCTCCTACAATGAGCAGTTCTTC
CASSFGQTLSYNEQFF
>.|TRBV4-3|TRBD2|TRBJ2-7|16
TGCGCCAGCAGCCAAAGGACTAGCGACATCTCCTACGAGCAGTACTTC
CASSQRTSDISYEQYF
>.|TRBV4-1|TRBD2|TRBJ2-1|19
TGCGCCAGCAGCCAAGATCTTAGCATGGCGGGAGGGCCGAGGAATGAGCAGTTCTTC
CASSQDLSMAGGPRNEQFF
>.|TRBV19|TRBD1|TRBJ1-2|14
TGTGCCAGTAGTACCACGACAGGGGGCTATGGCTACACCTTC
CASSTTTGGYGYTF
>.|TRBV10-3|TRBD2|TRBJ2-3|14
TGTGCCACCCGAGTGGGACTAGCGGGGGTAACGCAGTATTTT
CATRVGLAGVTQYF
>.|TRBV24-1|.|TRBJ1-4|13
TGTGCCACCCAAAGGGACTCTAATGAAAAACTGTTTTTT
CATQRDSNEKLFF
>once|TRBV7-6|.|TRBJ1-6|15
TGTGCCAGCAGCTTAGTGCGGCAGGGAAGCTCACCCCTCCACTTT
CASSLVRQGSSPLHF
>.|TRBV18|.|TRBJ2-2|16
TGTGCCAGCTCACCGATCCGGGGTCCGAACACCGGGGAGCTGTTTTTT
CASSPIRGPNTGELFF
>.|TRBV7-7|TRBD2|TRBJ2-1|15
TGTGCCAGCAGCTTAGCGGGACTAGCGGGGGATGAGCAGTTCTTC
CASSLAGLAGDEQFF
>.|TRBV29-1|TRBD1|TRBJ1-1|13
TGCAGCGCTCACGGACAGGGAAACACTGAAGCTTTCTTT
CSAHGQGNTEAFF
>.|TRBV3-1/TRBV3-2|.|TRBJ1-2|16
TGTGCCAGCAGCCTCCTGACAGGATGGAGGCCTGGTGGCTACACCTTC
CASSLLTGWRPGGYTF
>.|TRBV6-4|TRBD1|TRBJ1-1|15
TGTGCCAGCAGTGTATCCCGGGACAGCTACACTGAAGCTTTCTTT
CASSVSRDSYTEAFF
>.|TRBV5-6|.|TRBJ2-2|14
TGTGCCAGCAGCTCAGGGGATTACGGCGGGGAGCTGTTTTTT
CASSSGDYGGELFF
>.|TRBV5-1|.|TRBJ2-7|14
TGCGCCAGCAGCAAAGACACTGGCTCCTACGAGCAGTACTTC
CASSKDTGSYEQYF
>.|TRBV7-9|.|TRBJ2-3|13
TGTGCCAGCAGACGAACAGGCACAGATACGCAGTATTTT
CASRRTGTDTQYF
>few|TRBV27|.|TRBJ1-1|15
TGTGCCAGCAGTCCCCCCAAAACGGTGAACACTGAAGCTTTCTTT
CASSPPKTVNTEAFF
>.|TRBV25-1|TRBD1|TRBJ2-1|17
TGTGCCAGCAGTGCCCTGCTGGGGACAGGGAAGCGAAATGAGCAGTTCTTC
CASSALLGTGKRNEQFF
>once|TRBV5-1|.|TRBJ1-2|14
TGCGCCAGCAGCTTGGATAGCAGAAACTATGGCTACACCTTC
CASSLDSRNYGYTF
>few|TRBV6-5|TRBD1|TRBJ1-5|14
TGTGCCAGCAGTTACTTGGGACAGGGACAGCCCCAGCATTTT
CASSYLGQGQPQHF
>.|TRBV9|.|TRBJ1-2|16
TGTGCCAGCAGCGCCGTGGGGGGGGCGCGGGGGATTGGCTACACCTTC
CASSAVGGARGIGYTF
>.|TRBV7-2|.|TRBJ2-1|12
TGTGCCAGCAACTCGCCCCCCCTCCCCCAGTTCTTC
CASNSPPLPQFF
>.|TRBV9|.|TRBJ1-1|14
TGTGCCAGCAGCGTAGCGGGGGTGAACACTGAAGCTTTCTTT
CASSVAGVNTEAFF
>few|TRBV4-2|.|TRBJ1-6|16
TGTGCCAGCAGCCAAGCTTGGGAGGAGGGTAATTCACCCCTCCACTTT
CASSQAWEEGNSPLHF